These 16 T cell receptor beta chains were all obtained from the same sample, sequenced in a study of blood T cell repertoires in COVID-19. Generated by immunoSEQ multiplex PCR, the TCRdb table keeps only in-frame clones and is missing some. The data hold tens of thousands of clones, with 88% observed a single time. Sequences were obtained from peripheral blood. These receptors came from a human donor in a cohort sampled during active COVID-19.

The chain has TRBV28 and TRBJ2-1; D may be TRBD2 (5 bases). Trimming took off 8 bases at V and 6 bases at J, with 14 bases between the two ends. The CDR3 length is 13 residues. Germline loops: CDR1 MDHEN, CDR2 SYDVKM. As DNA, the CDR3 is TGTGCCAGCGCCTTCACCGGGGTCAATGAGCAGTTCTTC. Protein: CASAFTGVNEQFF.

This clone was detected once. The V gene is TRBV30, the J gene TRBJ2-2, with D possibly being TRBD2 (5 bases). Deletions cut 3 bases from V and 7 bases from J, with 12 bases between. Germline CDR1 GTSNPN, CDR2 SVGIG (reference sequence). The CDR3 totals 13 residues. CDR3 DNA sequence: TGTGCCTGGAGCCTACCGGGGATCGGGGAGCTGTTTTTT. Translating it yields CAWSLPGIGELFF.

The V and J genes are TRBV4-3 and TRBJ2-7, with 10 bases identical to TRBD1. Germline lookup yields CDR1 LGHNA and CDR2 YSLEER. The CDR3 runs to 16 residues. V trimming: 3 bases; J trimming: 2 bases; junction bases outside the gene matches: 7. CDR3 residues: CASSQSPGQGPYEQYF. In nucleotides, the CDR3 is TGCGCCAGCAGCCAGTCACCGGGACAGGGGCCCTACGAGCAGTACTTC.

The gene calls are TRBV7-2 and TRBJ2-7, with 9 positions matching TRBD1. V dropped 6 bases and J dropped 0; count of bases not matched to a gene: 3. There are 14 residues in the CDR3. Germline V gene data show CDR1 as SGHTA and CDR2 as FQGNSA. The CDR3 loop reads CASRMTGGSYEQYF. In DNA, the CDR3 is TGTGCCAGCAGAATGACAGGGGGCTCCTACGAGCAGTACTTC.

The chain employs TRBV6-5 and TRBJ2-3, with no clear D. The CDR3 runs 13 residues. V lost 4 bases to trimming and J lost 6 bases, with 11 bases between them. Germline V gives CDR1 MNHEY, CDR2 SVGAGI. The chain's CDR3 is CASSWLSGDTQYF. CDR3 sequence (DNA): TGTGCCAGCAGTTGGCTTTCGGGTGATACGCAGTATTTT.

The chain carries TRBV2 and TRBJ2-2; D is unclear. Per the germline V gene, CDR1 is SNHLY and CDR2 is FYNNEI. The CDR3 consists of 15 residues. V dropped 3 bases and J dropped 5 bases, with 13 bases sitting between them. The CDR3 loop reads CASSDSTVGTGELFF. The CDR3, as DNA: TGTGCCAGCAGTGATAGTACAGTTGGGACCGGGGAGCTGTTTTTT.

CDR3 DNA: TGTGCCAGCAGTTTAGGGGGACAGGGGACTTACGGTGAGCAGTACTTC. Its translation: CASSLGGQGTYGEQYF. The V gene is TRBV27, the J gene TRBJ2-7, with 10 bases aligning to TRBD1. The CDR3 loop spans 16 amino acids. Germline V gene lookup returns CDR1 MNHEY and CDR2 SMNVEV (reference sequence). Trimming at V came to 2 bases and at J to 7 bases, leaving 11 bases not matched to a gene.

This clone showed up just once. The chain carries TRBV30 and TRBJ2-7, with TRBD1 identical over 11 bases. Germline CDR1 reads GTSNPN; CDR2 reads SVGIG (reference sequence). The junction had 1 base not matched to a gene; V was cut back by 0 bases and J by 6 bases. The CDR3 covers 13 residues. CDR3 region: CAWSVGTGGEQYF. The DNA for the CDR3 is TGTGCCTGGAGTGTAGGGACAGGGGGCGAGCAGTACTTC.

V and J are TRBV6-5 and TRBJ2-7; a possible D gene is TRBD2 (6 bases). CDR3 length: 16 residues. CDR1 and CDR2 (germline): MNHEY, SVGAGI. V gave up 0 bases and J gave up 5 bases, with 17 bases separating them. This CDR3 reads CASSYSSVGGVNEQYF. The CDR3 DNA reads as TGTGCCAGCAGTTACTCGTCGGTTGGCGGGGTGAACGAGCAGTACTTC.

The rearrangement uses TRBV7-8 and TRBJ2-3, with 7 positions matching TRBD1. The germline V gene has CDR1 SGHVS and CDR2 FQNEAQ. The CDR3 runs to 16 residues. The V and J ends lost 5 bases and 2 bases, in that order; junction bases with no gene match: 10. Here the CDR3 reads CASSLIQGTATDTQYF. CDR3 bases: TGTGCCAGCAGCCTTATACAGGGGACCGCCACAGATACGCAGTATTTT.

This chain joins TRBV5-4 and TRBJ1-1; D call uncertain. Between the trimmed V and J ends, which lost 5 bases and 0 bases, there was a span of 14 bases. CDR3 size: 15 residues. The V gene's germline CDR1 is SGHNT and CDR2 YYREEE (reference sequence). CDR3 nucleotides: TGTGCCAGCAGTCCCGAGCGATGGCTGAACACTGAAGCTTTCTTT. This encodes CASSPERWLNTEAFF.

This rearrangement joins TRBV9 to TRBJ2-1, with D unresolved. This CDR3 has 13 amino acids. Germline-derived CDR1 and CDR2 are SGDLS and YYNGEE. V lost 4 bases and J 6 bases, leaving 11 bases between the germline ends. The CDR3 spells CASSPSDGNEQFF. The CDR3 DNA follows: TGTGCCAGCAGCCCCAGCGACGGCAATGAGCAGTTCTTC. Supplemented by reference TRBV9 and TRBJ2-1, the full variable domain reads DSGVTQTPKHLITATGQRVTLRCSPRSGDLSVYWYQQSLDQGLQFLIQYYNGEERAKGNILERFSAQQFPDLHSELNLSSLELGDSALYFCASSPSDGNEQFFGPGTRLTVL.

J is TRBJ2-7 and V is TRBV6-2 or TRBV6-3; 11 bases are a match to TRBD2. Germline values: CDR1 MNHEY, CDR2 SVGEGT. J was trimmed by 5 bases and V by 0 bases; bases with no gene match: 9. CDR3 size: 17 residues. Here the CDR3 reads CASSYSSSGRTLDEQYF. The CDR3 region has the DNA TGTGCCAGCAGTTACTCGTCTAGCGGGAGGACCCTTGACGAGCAGTACTTC.

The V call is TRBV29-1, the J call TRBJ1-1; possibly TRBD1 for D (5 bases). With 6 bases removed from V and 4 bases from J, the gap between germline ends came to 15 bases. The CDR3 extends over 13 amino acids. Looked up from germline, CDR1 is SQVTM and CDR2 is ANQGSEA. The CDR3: CSVIRAIGTEAFF. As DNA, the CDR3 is TGCAGCGTAATCAGGGCAATCGGCACTGAAGCTTTCTTT.

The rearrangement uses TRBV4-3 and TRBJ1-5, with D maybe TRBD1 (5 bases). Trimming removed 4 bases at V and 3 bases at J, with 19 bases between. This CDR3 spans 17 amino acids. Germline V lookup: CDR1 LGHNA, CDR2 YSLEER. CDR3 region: CASSPSAATADNQPQHF. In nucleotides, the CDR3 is TGCGCCAGCAGCCCATCGGCGGCGACAGCTGACAATCAGCCCCAGCATTTT.

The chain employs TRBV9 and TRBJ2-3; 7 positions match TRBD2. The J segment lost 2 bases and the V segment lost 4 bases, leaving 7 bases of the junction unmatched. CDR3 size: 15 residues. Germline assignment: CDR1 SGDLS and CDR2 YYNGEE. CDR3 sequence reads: CASSTRDYYTDTQYF. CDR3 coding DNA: TGTGCCAGCAGCACCAGGGACTATTACACAGATACGCAGTATTTT.